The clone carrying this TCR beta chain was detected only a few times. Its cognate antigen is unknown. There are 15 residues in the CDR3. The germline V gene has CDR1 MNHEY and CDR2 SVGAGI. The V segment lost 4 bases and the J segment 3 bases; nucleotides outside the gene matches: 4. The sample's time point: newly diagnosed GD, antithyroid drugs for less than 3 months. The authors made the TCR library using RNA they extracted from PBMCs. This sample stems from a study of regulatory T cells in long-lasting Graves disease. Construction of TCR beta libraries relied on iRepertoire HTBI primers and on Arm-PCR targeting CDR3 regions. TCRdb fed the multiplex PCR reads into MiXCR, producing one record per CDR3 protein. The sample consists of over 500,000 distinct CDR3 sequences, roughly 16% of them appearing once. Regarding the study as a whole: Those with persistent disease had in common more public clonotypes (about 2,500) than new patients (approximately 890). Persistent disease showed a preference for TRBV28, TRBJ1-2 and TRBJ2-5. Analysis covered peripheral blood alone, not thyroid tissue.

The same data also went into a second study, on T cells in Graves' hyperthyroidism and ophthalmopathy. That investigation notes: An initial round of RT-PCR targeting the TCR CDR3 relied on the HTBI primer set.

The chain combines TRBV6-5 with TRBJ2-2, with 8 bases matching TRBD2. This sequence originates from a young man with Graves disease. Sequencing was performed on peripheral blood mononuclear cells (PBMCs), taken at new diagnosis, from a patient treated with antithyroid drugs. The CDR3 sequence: CASSSRTSYTGELFF. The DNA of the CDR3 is TGTGCCAGCAGTTCCAGGACTAGCTACACCGGGGAGCTGTTTTTT.